This T cell receptor (beta chain) was recovered during a study of cytomegalovirus exposure and HLA in healthy donors. The wider study: A preliminary data release comprised 70 million to 95 million unique TCRs obtained from HLA-typed donors. Overall study findings and caveats: Specificity of three CMV-associated chains for CMV antigens was verified in vitro.

Turning to this clone: Its antigen is unidentified.

CDR3 size: 17 residues. The V and J ends lost 5 bases and 2 bases respectively, with 21 bases between them. In the PCR, 60 Vbeta and 13 Jbeta primers were used. Original methodology: Roughly 11 million shared chains were among around 80 million unique TCR beta chains counted in a later analysis. Assay: immunoSEQ multiplex PCR; the TCRdb copy retains only in-frame clones and omits some. V and J calls plus clone size are reproduced from that table; the DNA served to infer D and trimming. The table shows some 140,000 clones, with over 70% occurring only once. J is TRBJ1-2 and V is TRBV23-1; no clear D gene. TRBV23-1 belongs to the ORF category, with a function that is uncertain. The sequence derives from a man aged 25 to 45 in good health and CMV-seronegative. The sequenced sample consisted of PBMCs. The CDR3 protein is CASSRQALRNRNYGYTF. The CDR3 coding sequence is TGCGCCAGCAGTAGGCAGGCTCTTAGAAATAGGAACTATGGCTACACCTTC.